The T cell receptor beta chain under discussion was sequenced for a study of T cell responses to AZD1222 COVID-19 vaccine. Points from the study as a whole: When two AZD1222 doses had been given, Spike-specific TCR breadth and depth rose. White British donors predominated, females outnumbered males, and clonal diversity was possibly underestimated.

This clone appeared a few times. Its matching antigen is unknown. Analyses pooled second doses at about 4 or about 12 weeks. Germline lookup yields CDR1 SGHVS and CDR2 FQNEAQ. The V gene end was trimmed by 2 bases and the J gene end by 5 bases; junction bases not matched to a gene: 14. The CDR3 has 18 amino acids. Some clones are missing from TCRdb's copy, which holds only in-frame ones; the method was immunoSEQ multiplex PCR. The repertoire holds over 55,000 clones, with over 65% as singletons. This TCR came from an adult who received the AZD1222 COVID-19 vaccine. The gene calls are TRBV7-8 and TRBJ2-1; 8 bases line up with TRBD2. The source material was peripheral blood, sampled 28 days after the second AZD1222 dose. The CDR3 spells CASSLPLRHGGVDNEQFF. CDR3 nucleotides: TGTGCCAGCAGCTTACCACTTCGGCACGGGGGGGTTGACAATGAGCAGTTCTTC.